This paragraph covers one T cell receptor beta chain sequence. Through a sample-barcoded 5' primer and a J-beta primer mix, a second PCR was run for roughly 6 to 12 cycles. Each cDNA molecule was tagged by a template-switch adaptor that had 12 random nucleotides. TCRdb analysed the 5' RACE reads with MiXCR anew, one entry per CDR3 protein. The profile covers approximately 790,000 distinct CDR3 sequences, with 55% to 65% appearing a single time and about 30% taken by the ten largest. The sample originates from a study of blood T cells in healthy people across ages. This CDR3 spans 16 amino acids. Germline V gene data show CDR1 as MGHRA and CDR2 as YSYEKL.

V and J are TRBV4-1 and TRBJ2-5; 10 nucleotides agree with TRBD1. The J call may be incorrect, as the DNA end agrees better with TRBJ2-1. The material sequenced was blood. This TCR came from a young man in good health. CDR3 nucleotide sequence: TGCGCCAGCAGCCAGTATTGGGACAGGGGAGGGGAGACCCAGTTCTTC. This codes for CASSQYWDRGGETQFF.